What follows are 28 T cell receptor beta chains derived from one specimen sequenced in a study of beta chain features in type 1 diabetes. Findings of the study overall: There was a moderate but significant shortening of TCRB CDR3s in all four CD4+ subsets of Type 1 diabetes patients.

Isolated RNA was reverse transcribed in full, so expressed TCRB transcripts were sequenced. The method was immunoSEQ multiplex PCR; TCRdb's version includes in-frame clones alone and lacks a portion of them. In the table there are under 350,000 clones, 20% to 25% of which are singletons. No cognate antigen is known for these TCRs. The sample consisted of naive CD4+ T cells from blood. These receptors came from a woman aged 25 to 39 with type 1 diabetes.

This clone was observed a handful of times. The V gene is TRBV29-1, the J gene TRBJ2-2, with 7 bases lining up with TRBD1. The CDR3 spans 16 residues. V lost 5 bases and J lost 3; bases outside the gene matches: 12. From germline, CDR1 is SQVTM and CDR2 ANQGSEA. CDR3 sequence reads: CSVPLLHRGYTGELFF. In DNA form, the CDR3 reads TGCAGCGTTCCACTCCTTCACAGGGGTTACACCGGGGAGCTGTTTTTT.

This clone was observed a few times. The J gene is TRBJ1-1, the V gene TRBV4-2, with a weak D call TRBD1 (6 bases). Germline loops: CDR1 LGHNA, CDR2 YNFKEQ. CDR3 size: 13 residues. Trimming removed 4 bases from V and 1 base from J, with 7 bases in between. In nucleotides, the CDR3 is TGTGCCAGCAGCCCACAGGGGAACACTGAAGCTTTCTTT. It specifies CASSPQGNTEAFF.

This clone was seen a few times. V usage is TRBV30 and J usage is TRBJ1-1; possibly TRBD1 for D (6 bases). Per the germline V gene, CDR1 is GTSNPN and CDR2 is SVGIG (reference sequence). The CDR3 contains 15 residues. V dropped 3 bases and J dropped 1 base, with 15 bases sitting between them. CDR3 DNA sequence: TGTGCCTGGAGGGTTATAGGGACAAGGAACACTGAAGCTTTCTTT. This translates into CAWRVIGTRNTEAFF.

This chain connects TRBV5-4 to TRBJ2-1, with D perhaps matching TRBD1 (5 bases). In germline, CDR1 is SGHNT, CDR2 YYREEE (reference sequence). V was cut by 0 bases and J by 2 bases, with 9 bases left in between. This CDR3 is 15 amino acids long. CDR3 sequence: CASSLGQGTYNEQFF. In nucleotides, the CDR3 is TGTGCCAGCAGCTTGGGGCAGGGAACCTACAATGAGCAGTTCTTC.

CDR3 coding DNA: TGCAGCGTTGTCGGGGGGGCTACGAACACTGAAGCTTTCTTT. This codes for CSVVGGATNTEAFF. The chain combines TRBV29-1 with TRBJ1-1, with a tentative D call TRBD1 (6 bases). The CDR3 has 14 residues. Germline V gives CDR1 SQVTM, CDR2 ANQGSEA. The V end was cut by 4 bases, the J end by 1 base, with 13 bases between.

V and J are TRBV14 and TRBJ1-1; D is uncertain. The CDR3 runs to 11 residues. V was cut by 4 bases and J by 6 bases, with 6 bases left in between. Germline assignment: CDR1 SGHDN and CDR2 FVKESK. In DNA, the CDR3 is TGTGCCAGCAGCCTACAGTCTGAAGCTTTCTTT. Translated: CASSLQSEAFF. The full variable domain, in which reference TRBV14 and TRBJ1-1 provide the parts outside the CDR3, is EAGVTQFPSHSVIEKGQTVTLRCDPISGHDNLYWYRRVMGKEIKFLLHFVKESKQDESGMPNNRFLAERTGGTYSTLKVQPAELEDSGVYFCASSLQSEAFFGQGTRLTVV.

This clone turned up a few times. J is TRBJ2-7 and V is TRBV5-1, with TRBD1 matching 7 bases. The CDR3 sequence is 14 residues long. Germline V gene data show CDR1 as SGHRS and CDR2 as YFSETQ. The junction had 3 bases not matched to a gene; V was cut back by 3 bases and J by 0 bases. CDR3 protein: CASSWDSSSYEQYF. The CDR3 coding sequence is TGCGCCAGCAGCTGGGACAGTAGCTCCTACGAGCAGTACTTC.

This chain uses TRBV29-1 with TRBJ1-1; D ambiguous. V was trimmed by 3 bases and J by 1 base, leaving 9 bases between them. This CDR3 is 13 amino acids long. The germline V gene encodes CDR1 SQVTM and CDR2 ANQGSEA. The CDR3 protein is CSVDLQSNTEAFF. DNA for the CDR3: TGCAGCGTTGATCTGCAGTCGAACACTGAAGCTTTCTTT.

A note on this clone: One junction end disagrees with the germline gene, perhaps due to a read error. The CDR3 protein is CASSLRSGTFF. The DNA for the CDR3 is TGTGCCAGCAGTTTACGAAGCGGGACTTTTTTC. The gene calls are TRBV28 and TRBJ2-7, with 7 bases identical to TRBD2. This CDR3 contains 11 residues. Germline CDR1 is MDHEN and CDR2 is SYDVKM.

The chain employs TRBV5-1 and TRBJ1-5, with 10 bases that match TRBD1. CDR1 is SGHRS and CDR2 is YFSETQ in the germline V gene. CDR3 size: 13 residues. With V trimmed by 3 bases and J by 9 bases, 3 bases remained unmatched. The CDR3 here is CASSSDRGMPQHF. The CDR3 region has the DNA TGCGCCAGCAGCTCGGACAGGGGGATGCCCCAGCATTTT.

This clone has only a few counts. This rearrangement joins TRBV19 to TRBJ2-3, with 12 bases aligning to TRBD2. Unmatched junction bases numbered 2, after V lost 10 bases and J lost 0 bases. The CDR3 sequence is 14 residues long. Germline loops: CDR1 LNHDA, CDR2 SQIVND (reference sequence). The CDR3 DNA reads as TGTGCCACTAGCGGGAGGGCTAGCACAGATACGCAGTATTTT. Its translation is CATSGRASTDTQYF.

The J gene is TRBJ2-1, the V gene TRBV5-4; TRBD2 matches at 12 bases. Losses at the gene ends were 4 bases for V and 7 bases for J; bases not matched to a gene: 6. The CDR3 consists of 15 residues. Germline loops: CDR1 SGHNT, CDR2 YYREEE (reference sequence). In DNA, the CDR3 is TGTGCCAGCAGCACGGGACTAGCGGGCCCAAATGAGCAGTTCTTC. As protein: CASSTGLAGPNEQFF.

The genes are TRBV29-1 and TRBJ2-7; 7 bases match TRBD2. The CDR3 runs 12 residues. V shed 3 bases, J shed 4 bases, and the junction held 3 bases outside the gene matches. Germline V gene sequence: CDR1 SQVTM, CDR2 ANQGSEA. The CDR3 loop is CSVDGGGYEQYF. CDR3 DNA: TGCAGCGTTGATGGGGGGGGATACGAGCAGTACTTC.

The sample holds a few counts of this clone. The sample has other DNA sequences that encode this CDR3 too. J is TRBJ2-1 and V is TRBV7-3, with 12 bases fitting TRBD2. The CDR3 is 15 residues long. V shed 4 bases and J 4 bases; nucleotides not matched to a gene: 2. CDR1 is SGHTA, CDR2 FQGTGA, per germline. CDR3 sequence (DNA): TGTGCCAGCAGCTCCGGACTAGCGGGGTACAATGAGCAGTTCTTC. This codes for CASSSGLAGYNEQFF.

CDR3 loop: CASSPTSLSGNTIYF. The DNA for the CDR3 is TGTGCCAGCTCACCGACAAGCCTCTCTGGAAACACCATATATTTT. The genes are TRBV18 and TRBJ1-3; no clear D. The CDR3 consists of 15 residues. Germline V gene lookup returns CDR1 KGHSH and CDR2 LQKENI. The V end was cut by 3 bases, the J end by 0 bases, with 9 bases between.

As to this clone: One junction end does not reproduce the germline sequence, and a read error may be involved. The chain links TRBV29-1 to TRBJ1-2; no reliable D call. The CDR3 consists of 11 residues. The V gene's germline CDR1 is SQVTM and CDR2 ANQGSEA. CDR3 loop: CSVEDWAGYTF. The CDR3 DNA reads as TGCAGCGTCGAAGATTGGGCTGGCTACACCTTC.

V and J are TRBV29-1 and TRBJ2-5, with TRBD1 matching over 11 bases. The J call may not be correct, given that the DNA end is closer to TRBJ2-7. The CDR3 totals 13 residues. Per germline, CDR1 SQVTM and CDR2 ANQGSEA. The CDR3 coding sequence is TGCAGCGCGACGGGACAGGGGGACTACGAGCAGTACTTC. It is translated as CSATGQGDYEQYF.

This chain links TRBV19 with TRBJ2-3; D gene unclear. Germline-derived CDR1 and CDR2 are LNHDA and SQIVND (reference sequence). V shed 5 bases and J shed 2 bases, with 8 bases lying between them. There are 13 residues in the CDR3. DNA of the CDR3: TGTGCCAGTAGTGGCAGATTCACAGATACGCAGTATTTT. Translating it yields CASSGRFTDTQYF.

This clone turned up a few times. The chain uses TRBV25-1 and TRBJ1-2, with D possibly being TRBD1 (6 bases). Germline CDR1 reads MGHDK; CDR2 reads SYGVNS. The CDR3 contains 14 residues. V lost 0 bases, J lost 8 bases, and 13 bases lay in between. In DNA form, the CDR3 reads TGTGCCAGCAGTGAATATCGGGGGGCCGGAGGCTACACCTTC. Protein product: CASSEYRGAGGYTF.

This sequence joins TRBV7-9 and TRBJ1-2, with unresolved D. The CDR3 is made up of 15 amino acids. Deletions cut 5 bases from V and 4 bases from J, with 17 bases between. Per germline, CDR1 SEHNR and CDR2 FQNEAQ (reference sequence). This chain's CDR3 is CASSTSREVGYGYTF. In nucleotides, the CDR3 is TGTGCCAGCAGCACGAGTCGTGAGGTTGGCTATGGCTACACCTTC.

In this sample, this clone turned up a few times. V usage is TRBV5-1 and J usage is TRBJ2-1, with D tentatively TRBD2 (7 bases). V lost 4 bases to trimming and J lost 8 bases, with 19 bases between them. Germline V gene sequence: CDR1 SGHRS, CDR2 YFSETQ. This CDR3 is built from 15 residues. CDR3 loop: CASSLGAGVGYEQFF. CDR3 coding DNA: TGCGCCAGCAGCCTGGGGGCGGGAGTAGGCTATGAGCAGTTCTTC.

The chain combines TRBV4-1 with TRBJ2-3; D unresolved. The CDR3 is 14 amino acids. The germline V and J ends were trimmed by 2 bases and 0 bases, with 6 bases remaining between them. The germline gives CDR1 MGHRA, CDR2 YSYEKL. CDR3 sequence (DNA): TGCGCCAGCAGCCAACTACGTAGCACAGATACGCAGTATTTT. Translating gives CASSQLRSTDTQYF.

The genes are TRBV20-1 and TRBJ2-3; no clear D. CDR1 and CDR2 (germline): DFQATT, SNEGSKA (reference sequence). This CDR3 comprises 10 residues. V lost 7 bases, J lost 1 base, and 3 bases lay in between. DNA for the CDR3: TGCAGTGTCGGCACAGATACGCAGTATTTT. It codes for CSVGTDTQYF.

The chain uses TRBV11-2 and TRBJ2-7; 7 bases are shared with TRBD1. V dropped 2 bases and J dropped 3; count of bases not matched to a gene: 10. Per germline, CDR1 SGHAT and CDR2 FQNNGV. This CDR3 region has 16 residues. CDR3 coding DNA: TGTGCCAGCAGCTTATTCGCCAGGGGGTCCAACTACGAGCAGTACTTC. Its translation: CASSLFARGSNYEQYF.

This clone turned up a few times. Other DNA sequences from this sample encode an identical CDR3 as well. The chain combines TRBV18 with TRBJ2-2; tentatively, D is TRBD1 (6 bases). Germline CDR1 reads KGHSH; CDR2 reads LQKENI. The CDR3 is 14 residues long. V gave up 3 bases and J gave up 1 base, with 6 bases separating them. The CDR3 protein is CASSPGQNTGELFF. DNA of the CDR3: TGTGCCAGCTCACCGGGACAGAACACCGGGGAGCTGTTTTTT.

The V gene is TRBV29-1, the J gene TRBJ2-7, with D possibly TRBD1 on 6 matching bases. CDR1 is SQVTM and CDR2 is ANQGSEA in the germline V gene. V was clipped by 4 bases and J by 7 bases, with 17 bases between them. This CDR3 is built from 13 residues. In DNA form, the CDR3 reads TGCAGCGTTGCCGGCAGGGTAAGGGGGGAGCAGTACTTC. Its translation is CSVAGRVRGEQYF.

The rearrangement joins TRBV29-1 to TRBJ2-6, with TRBD2 matching 10 bases. Germline V gene sequence: CDR1 SQVTM, CDR2 ANQGSEA. The CDR3 has 16 residues. The J segment lost 0 bases and the V segment lost 7 bases, leaving 6 bases of the junction unmatched. The CDR3 sequence: CSATSGMFSGANVLTF. CDR3 in DNA: TGCAGCGCTACTAGCGGGATGTTCTCTGGGGCCAACGTCCTGACTTTC.

The chain joins TRBV29-1 to TRBJ1-1; 11 bases are shared with TRBD1. Per germline, CDR1 SQVTM and CDR2 ANQGSEA. Trimming at V came to 6 bases and at J to 3 bases, leaving 3 bases not matched to a gene. This CDR3 has 13 amino acids. The CDR3 DNA follows: TGCAGCGTGGCGGGACAGGGGGACACTGAAGCTTTCTTT. It translates to CSVAGQGDTEAFF.